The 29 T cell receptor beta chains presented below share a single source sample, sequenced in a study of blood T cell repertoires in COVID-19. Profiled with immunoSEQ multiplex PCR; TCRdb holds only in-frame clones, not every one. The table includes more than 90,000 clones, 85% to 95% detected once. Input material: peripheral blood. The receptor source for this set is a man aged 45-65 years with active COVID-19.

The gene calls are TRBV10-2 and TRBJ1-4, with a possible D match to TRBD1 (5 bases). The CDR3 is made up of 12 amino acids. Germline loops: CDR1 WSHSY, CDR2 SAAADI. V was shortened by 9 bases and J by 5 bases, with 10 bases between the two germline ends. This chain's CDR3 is CASKKGNEKLFF. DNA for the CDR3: TGCGCCAGTAAGAAGGGGAATGAAAAACTGTTTTTT.

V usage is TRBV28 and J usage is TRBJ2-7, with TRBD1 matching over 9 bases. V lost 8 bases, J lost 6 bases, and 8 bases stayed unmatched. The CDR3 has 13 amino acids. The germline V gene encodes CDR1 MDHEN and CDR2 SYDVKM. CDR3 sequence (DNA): TGTGCCAGCGGGCCCTACAGGGGGCCCGAGCAGTACTTC. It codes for CASGPYRGPEQYF.

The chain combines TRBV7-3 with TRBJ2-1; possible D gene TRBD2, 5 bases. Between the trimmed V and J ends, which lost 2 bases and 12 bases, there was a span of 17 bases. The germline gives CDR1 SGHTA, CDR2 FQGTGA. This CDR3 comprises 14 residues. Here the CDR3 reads CASSLSGSQISQFF. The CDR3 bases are TGTGCCAGCAGCTTATCGGGGTCACAAATTTCGCAGTTCTTC.

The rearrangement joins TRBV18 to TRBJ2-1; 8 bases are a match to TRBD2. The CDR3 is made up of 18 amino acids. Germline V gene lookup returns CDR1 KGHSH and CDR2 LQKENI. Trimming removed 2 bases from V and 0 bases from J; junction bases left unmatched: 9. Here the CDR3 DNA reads TGTGCCAGCTCACCAACAGCTTCAGCGGGAGCCTCCTACAATGAGCAGTTCTTC. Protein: CASSPTASAGASYNEQFF.

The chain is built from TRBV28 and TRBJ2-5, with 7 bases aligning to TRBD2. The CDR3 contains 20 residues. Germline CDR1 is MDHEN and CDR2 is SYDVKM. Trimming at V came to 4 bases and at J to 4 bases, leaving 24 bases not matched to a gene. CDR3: CASSSIEYLWSSGGGETQYF. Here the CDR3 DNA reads TGTGCCAGCAGTTCTATAGAATATCTGTGGTCTAGCGGAGGTGGAGAGACCCAGTACTTC.

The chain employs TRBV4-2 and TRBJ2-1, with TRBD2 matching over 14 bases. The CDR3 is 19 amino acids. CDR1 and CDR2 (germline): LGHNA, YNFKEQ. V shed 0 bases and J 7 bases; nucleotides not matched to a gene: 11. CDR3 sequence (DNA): TGTGCCAGCAGCCAAGATTTGGGGACTAGCGGGAGTGGTGGTAATGAGCAGTTCTTC. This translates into CASSQDLGTSGSGGNEQFF.

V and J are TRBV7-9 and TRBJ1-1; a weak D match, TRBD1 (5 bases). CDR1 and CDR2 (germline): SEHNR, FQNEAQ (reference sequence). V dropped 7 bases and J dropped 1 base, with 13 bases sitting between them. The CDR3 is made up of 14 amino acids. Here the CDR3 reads CASKAGHQNTEAFF. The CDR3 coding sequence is TGTGCCAGCAAAGCAGGACACCAGAACACTGAAGCTTTCTTT.

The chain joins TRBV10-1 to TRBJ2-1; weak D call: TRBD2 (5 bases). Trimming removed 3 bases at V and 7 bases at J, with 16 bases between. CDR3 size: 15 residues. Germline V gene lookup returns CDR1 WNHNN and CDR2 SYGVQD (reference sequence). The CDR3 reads CASSDAGSPGNEQFF. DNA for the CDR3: TGCGCCAGCAGTGACGCGGGCTCGCCTGGGAATGAGCAGTTCTTC.

Here the CDR3 DNA reads TGTGCCAGTAGTATTACGGGCGGGAGAACAATCTACGAGCAGTACTTC. This codes for CASSITGGRTIYEQYF. The chain employs TRBV19 and TRBJ2-7; TRBD2 agrees at 7 bases. The V and J ends lost 3 bases and 3 bases, in that order; junction bases with no gene match: 11. The germline CDR1 and CDR2 sequences are LNHDA and SQIVND (reference sequence). The CDR3 extends over 16 amino acids. The whole variable domain, remainder taken from reference TRBV19 and TRBJ2-7, is DGGITQSPKYLFRKEGQNVTLSCEQNLNHDAMYWYRQDPGQGLRLIYYSQIVNDFQKGDIAEGYSVSREKKESFPLTVTSAQKNPTAFYLCASSITGGRTIYEQYFGPGTRLTVT.

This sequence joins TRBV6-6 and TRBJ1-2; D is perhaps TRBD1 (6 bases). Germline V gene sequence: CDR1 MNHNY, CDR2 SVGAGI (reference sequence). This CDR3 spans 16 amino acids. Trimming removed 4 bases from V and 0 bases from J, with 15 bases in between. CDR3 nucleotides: TGTGCCAGCAGTTCTGCCGGGACAACAGCTAACTATGGCTACACCTTC. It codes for CASSSAGTTANYGYTF.

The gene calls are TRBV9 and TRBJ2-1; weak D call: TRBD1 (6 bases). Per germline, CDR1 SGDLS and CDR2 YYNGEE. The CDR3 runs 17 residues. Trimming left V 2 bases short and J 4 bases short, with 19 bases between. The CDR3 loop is CASSVEGNRVSYNEQFF. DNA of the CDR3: TGTGCCAGCAGCGTGGAAGGGAACAGGGTTTCTTACAATGAGCAGTTCTTC.

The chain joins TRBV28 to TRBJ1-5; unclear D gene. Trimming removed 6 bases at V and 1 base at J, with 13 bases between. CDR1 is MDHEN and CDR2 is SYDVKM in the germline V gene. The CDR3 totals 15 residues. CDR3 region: CASRGERESNQPQHF. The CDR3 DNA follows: TGTGCCAGCAGGGGAGAAAGGGAAAGCAATCAGCCCCAGCATTTT.

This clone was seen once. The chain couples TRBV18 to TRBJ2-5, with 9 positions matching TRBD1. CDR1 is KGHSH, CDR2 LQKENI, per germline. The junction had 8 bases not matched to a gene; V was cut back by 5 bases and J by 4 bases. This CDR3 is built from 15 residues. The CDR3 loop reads CASSSGQGRAETQYF. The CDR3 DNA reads TGTGCCAGCTCATCCGGACAGGGGAGGGCAGAGACCCAGTACTTC.

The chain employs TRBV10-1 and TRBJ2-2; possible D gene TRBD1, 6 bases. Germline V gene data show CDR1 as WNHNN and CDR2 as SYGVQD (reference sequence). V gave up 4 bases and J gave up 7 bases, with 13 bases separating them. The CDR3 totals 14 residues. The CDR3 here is CASSVGRGYGELFF. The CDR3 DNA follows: TGCGCCAGCAGTGTTGGCAGGGGTTACGGGGAGCTGTTTTTT.

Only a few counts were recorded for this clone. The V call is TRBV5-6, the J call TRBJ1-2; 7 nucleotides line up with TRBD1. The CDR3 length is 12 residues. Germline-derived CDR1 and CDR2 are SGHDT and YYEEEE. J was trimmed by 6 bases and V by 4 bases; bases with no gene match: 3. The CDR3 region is CASSPGTDGYTF. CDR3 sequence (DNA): TGTGCCAGCAGCCCCGGGACAGATGGCTACACCTTC.

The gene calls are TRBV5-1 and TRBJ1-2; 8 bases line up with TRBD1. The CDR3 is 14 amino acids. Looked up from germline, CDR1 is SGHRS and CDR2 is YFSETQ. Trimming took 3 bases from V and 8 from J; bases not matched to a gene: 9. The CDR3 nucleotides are TGCGCCAGCAGCTGGGGGTCAGGGGGCGACGGCTACACCTTC. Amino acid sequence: CASSWGSGGDGYTF.

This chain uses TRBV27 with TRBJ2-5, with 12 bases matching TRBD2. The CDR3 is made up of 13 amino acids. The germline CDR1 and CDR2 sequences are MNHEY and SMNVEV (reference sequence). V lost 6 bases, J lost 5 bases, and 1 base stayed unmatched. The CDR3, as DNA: TGTGCCAGCAGGGGACTAGCGGGTGAGACCCAGTACTTC. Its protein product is CASRGLAGETQYF.

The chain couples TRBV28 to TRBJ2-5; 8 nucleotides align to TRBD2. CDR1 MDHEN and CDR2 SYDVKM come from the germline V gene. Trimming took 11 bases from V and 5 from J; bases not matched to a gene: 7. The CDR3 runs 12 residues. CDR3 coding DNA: TGTGCCGGAAGCGGGGGCGGGGAGACCCAGTACTTC. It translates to CAGSGGGETQYF.

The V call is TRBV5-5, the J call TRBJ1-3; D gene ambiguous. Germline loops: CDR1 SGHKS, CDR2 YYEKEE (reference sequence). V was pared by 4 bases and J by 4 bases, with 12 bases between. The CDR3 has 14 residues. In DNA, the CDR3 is TGTGCCAGCAGCCCTCTTTCAGGAGGAAACACCATATATTTT. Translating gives CASSPLSGGNTIYF.

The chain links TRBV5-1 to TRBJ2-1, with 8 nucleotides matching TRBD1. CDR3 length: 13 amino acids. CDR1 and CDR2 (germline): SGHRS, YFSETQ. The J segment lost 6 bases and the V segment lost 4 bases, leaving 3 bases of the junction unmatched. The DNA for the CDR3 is TGCGCCAGCAGCCAAGGGACAGGCAATGAGCAGTTCTTC. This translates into CASSQGTGNEQFF.

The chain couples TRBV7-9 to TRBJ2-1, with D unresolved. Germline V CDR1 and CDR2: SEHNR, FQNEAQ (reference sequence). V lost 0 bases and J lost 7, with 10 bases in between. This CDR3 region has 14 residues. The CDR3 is CASSLAVSRNEQFF. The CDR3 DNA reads TGTGCCAGCAGCTTAGCGGTATCGAGAAATGAGCAGTTCTTC. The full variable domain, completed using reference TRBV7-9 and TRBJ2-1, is DTGVSQNPRHKITKRGQNVTFRCDPISEHNRLYWYRQTLGQGPEFLTYFQNEAQLEKSRLLSDRFSAERPKGSFSTLEIQRTEQGDSAMYLCASSLAVSRNEQFFGPGTRLTVL.

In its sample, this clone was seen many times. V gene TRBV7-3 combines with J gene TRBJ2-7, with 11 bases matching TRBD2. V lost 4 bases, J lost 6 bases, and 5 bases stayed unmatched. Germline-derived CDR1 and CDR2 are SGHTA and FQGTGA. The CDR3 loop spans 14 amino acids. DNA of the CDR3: TGTGCCAGCAGCTCACTAGCGGGAGTAGGCGAGCAGTACTTC. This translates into CASSSLAGVGEQYF.

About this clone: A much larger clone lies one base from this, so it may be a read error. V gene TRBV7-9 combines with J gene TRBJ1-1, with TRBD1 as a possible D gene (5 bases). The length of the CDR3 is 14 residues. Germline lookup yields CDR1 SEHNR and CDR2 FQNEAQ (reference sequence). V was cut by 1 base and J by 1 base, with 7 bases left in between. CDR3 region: CASSLGGRNTEAFF. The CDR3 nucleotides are TGTGCCAGCAGCTTAGGGGGCCGGAACACTGAAGCTTTCTTT.

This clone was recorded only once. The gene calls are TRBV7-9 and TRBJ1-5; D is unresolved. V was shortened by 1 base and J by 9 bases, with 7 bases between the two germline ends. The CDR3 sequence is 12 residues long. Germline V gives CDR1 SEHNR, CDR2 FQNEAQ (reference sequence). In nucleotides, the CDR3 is TGTGCCAGCAGCTTAGAACTTGGGCCCCAGCATTTT. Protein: CASSLELGPQHF.

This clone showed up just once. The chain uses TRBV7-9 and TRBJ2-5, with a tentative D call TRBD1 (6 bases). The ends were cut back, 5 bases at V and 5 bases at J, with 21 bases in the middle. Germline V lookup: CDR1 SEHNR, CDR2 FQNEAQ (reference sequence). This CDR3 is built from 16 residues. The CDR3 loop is CASSPTDPTGVETQYF. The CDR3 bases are TGTGCCAGCAGCCCGACCGACCCGACAGGCGTGGAGACCCAGTACTTC.

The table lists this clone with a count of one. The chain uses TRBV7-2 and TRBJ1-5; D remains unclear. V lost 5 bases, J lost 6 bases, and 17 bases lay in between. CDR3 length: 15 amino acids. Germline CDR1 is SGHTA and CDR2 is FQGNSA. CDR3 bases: TGTGCCAGCAGCCTTTTTCACAGTTTCAGTCAGCCCCAGCATTTT. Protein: CASSLFHSFSQPQHF. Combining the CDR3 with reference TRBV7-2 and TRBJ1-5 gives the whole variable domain GAGVSQSPSNKVTEKGKDVELRCDPISGHTALYWYRQSLGQGLEFLIYFQGNSAPDKSGLPSDRFSAERTGGSVSTLTIQRTQQEDSAVYLCASSLFHSFSQPQHFGDGTRLSIL.

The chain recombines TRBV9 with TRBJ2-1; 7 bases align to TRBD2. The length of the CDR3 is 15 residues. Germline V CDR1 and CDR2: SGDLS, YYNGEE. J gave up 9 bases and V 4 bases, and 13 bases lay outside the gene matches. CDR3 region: CASSFVAAPGGEQFF. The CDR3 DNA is TGTGCCAGCAGCTTCGTAGCTGCGCCGGGGGGTGAGCAGTTCTTC. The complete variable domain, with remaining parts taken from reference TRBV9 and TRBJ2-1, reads DSGVTQTPKHLITATGQRVTLRCSPRSGDLSVYWYQQSLDQGLQFLIQYYNGEERAKGNILERFSAQQFPDLHSELNLSSLELGDSALYFCASSFVAAPGGEQFFGPGTRLTVL.

CDR3 protein: CASSPSRDTEAFF. The CDR3 region has the DNA TGTGCCAGCAGCCCGTCACGGGACACTGAAGCTTTCTTT. The genes are TRBV11-1 and TRBJ1-1; D not resolved. CDR1 is SGHAT and CDR2 is FQDESV in the germline V gene (reference sequence). The V end was cut by 5 bases, the J end by 3 bases, with 10 bases between. The CDR3 length is 13 residues. The full variable domain, completed using reference TRBV11-1 and TRBJ1-1, is EAEVAQSPRYKITEKSQAVAFWCDPISGHATLYWYRQILGQGPELLVQFQDESVVDDSQLPKDRFSAERLKGVDSTLKIQPAELGDSAMYLCASSPSRDTEAFFGQGTRLTVV.

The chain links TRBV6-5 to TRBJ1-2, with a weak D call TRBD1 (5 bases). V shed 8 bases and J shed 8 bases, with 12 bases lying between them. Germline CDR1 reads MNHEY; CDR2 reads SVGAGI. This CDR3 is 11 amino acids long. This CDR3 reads CASRAGVGYTF. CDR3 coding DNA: TGTGCCAGCCGGGCGGGGGTCGGCTACACCTTC.